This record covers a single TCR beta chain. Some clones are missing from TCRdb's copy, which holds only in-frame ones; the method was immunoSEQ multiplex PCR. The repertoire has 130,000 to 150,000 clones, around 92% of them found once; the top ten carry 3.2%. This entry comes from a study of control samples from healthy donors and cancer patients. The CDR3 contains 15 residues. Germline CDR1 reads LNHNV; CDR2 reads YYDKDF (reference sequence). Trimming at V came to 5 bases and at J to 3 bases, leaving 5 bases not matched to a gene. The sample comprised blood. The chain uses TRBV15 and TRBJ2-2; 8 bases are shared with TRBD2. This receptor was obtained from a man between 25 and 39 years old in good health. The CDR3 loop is CATSGVAGHTGELFF. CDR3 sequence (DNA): TGTGCCACCAGCGGGGTAGCGGGGCACACCGGGGAGCTGTTTTTT. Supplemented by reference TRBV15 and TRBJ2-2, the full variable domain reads DAMVIQNPRYQVTQFGKPVTLSCSQTLNHNVMYWYQQKSSQAPKLLFHYYDKDFNNEADTPDNFQSRRPNTSFCFLDIRSPGLGDTAMYLCATSGVAGHTGELFFGEGSRLTVL.